The rows below give T cell receptor beta chains drawn from one sample of a study of blood T cell repertoires in COVID-19. Profiled with immunoSEQ multiplex PCR; TCRdb holds only in-frame clones, not every one. The table shows a few hundred thousand clones, with 89% occurring only once. The sequencing sample was made of PBMCs or T cells enriched from blood (not recorded which). These receptor sequences come from a woman in her twenties or thirties who had recovered from COVID-19. Both conserved end residues are part of each CDR3. D genes are given only for firm matches. Clone size, where shown, is once, few, many, or a class for clones that have expanded.

TGTGCCAGTAGTCACCGGGACTACGGGGATGAGCAGTTCTTC,CASSHRDYGDEQFF,TRBV19,TRBD2,.,TRBJ2-1
TGTGCCAGCAGCTTAGCGTTGGCGGGAGGGCTCGAGCAGTACTTC,CASSLALAGGLEQYF,TRBV7-2,TRBD2,.,TRBJ2-7
TGCAGCGTTGTTGGGGGGGAGGATGGCTACACCTTC,CSVVGGEDGYTF,TRBV29-1,.,.,TRBJ1-2
TGTGCCAGCAGCTTAGCGCGCCAGGTAACAGGGTACGAGCAGTACTTC,CASSLARQVTGYEQYF,TRBV7-8,.,.,TRBJ2-7
TGCGCCAGCAGCCAATCTTTCATTTCTAGTGTGCTAGCGGGAACTCTCTACGAGCAGTACTTC,CASSQSFISSVLAGTLYEQYF,TRBV4-3,TRBD2,.,TRBJ2-7
TGTGCCAGCAGACCGACGGGAGCTGAGACCCAGTACTTC,CASRPTGAETQYF,TRBV3-1/TRBV3-2,.,once,TRBJ2-5
TGTGCCAGCAGCCCCTCCGGGGGATTCGACGAGCAGTACTTC,CASSPSGGFDEQYF,TRBV7-2,.,.,TRBJ2-7
TGTGCCAGCGGCCTGGGCGACGCGAACACCGGGGAGCTGTTTTTT,CASGLGDANTGELFF,TRBV9,.,.,TRBJ2-2
TGTGCCAGCAGCATCGGAGGGGATGCTAACTATGGCTACACCTTC,CASSIGGDANYGYTF,TRBV7-2,.,.,TRBJ1-2
TGTGCCAGCAGTTTGCGGTATTTCGGAACAGGAAGCGACTATGGCTACACCTTC,CASSLRYFGTGSDYGYTF,TRBV28,.,once,TRBJ1-2
TGTGCCAGCAGCCCAGGACTAGCGGGACTTTCTGAGCAGTTCTTC,CASSPGLAGLSEQFF,TRBV5-8,TRBD2,.,TRBJ2-1
TGTGCCAGCCGCCCCGGCGCGGGACTCTTTTACGAGCAGTACTTC,CASRPGAGLFYEQYF,TRBV3-1/TRBV3-2,.,.,TRBJ2-7
TGTGCCAGCAGCTTAGGAGAGGTAGATACGCAGTATTTT,CASSLGEVDTQYF,TRBV11-1,.,.,TRBJ2-3
TGCGCCAGCAGCCAGCCGGGACAGGACTATGGCTACACCTTC,CASSQPGQDYGYTF,TRBV4-1,TRBD1,.,TRBJ1-2
TGTGCCAGTAGTGGGCTAGCGGGCGGTGAGCAGTTCTTC,CASSGLAGGEQFF,TRBV19,TRBD2,.,TRBJ2-1
TGTGCCAGCAGCGTAGCTGGGACAGGGTGGTCCACCGGGGAGCTGTTTTTT,CASSVAGTGWSTGELFF,TRBV9,TRBD1,once,TRBJ2-2
TGCAGCGTTGAATCTGTATCCTACGAGCAGTACTTC,CSVESVSYEQYF,TRBV29-1,.,.,TRBJ2-7
TGTGCCAGCAGCGAAGCCACGACAGGGTACAGGGTTGAAGCTTTCTTT,CASSEATTGYRVEAFF,TRBV9,TRBD1,.,TRBJ1-1
TGTGCCAGTAGTACCAGCGGGCGGTACAATGAGCAGTTCTTC,CASSTSGRYNEQFF,TRBV19,.,.,TRBJ2-1
TGTGCCAGCAGCGTACTAAAGGGACAGGGAAATGGTGGACATGGCTACACCTTC,CASSVLKGQGNGGHGYTF,TRBV11-3,TRBD1,.,TRBJ1-2
TGTGCCAGCAGCTTTGGGGGGGGGAATGCTGGAAACACCATATATTTT,CASSFGGGNAGNTIYF,TRBV11-2,.,.,TRBJ1-3